This note documents a single TCR beta chain sequence. This receptor's antigen is unknown. The read ends 3 residues shy of where the CDR3 ends; the end is completed using the germline J gene. These data are taken from a study of T cells in women clearing cervical HPV infection (dated 2018 in TCRdb). Regarding the study in general: The cases were under 30 women with histologically confirmed HPV16-related CIN3 or worse, and 2 of these cases were invasive cancers. Controls were around 24 women whose single incident HPV16 infection cleared within 12 months without precancer or cancer developing. Blood from cases was collected at the visit where the lesion was first found, while blood from controls was collected once the infection could no longer be detected. Among cases, blood sampling occurred a median of about 150 days after lesion detection, with an interquartile range of roughly 85 to 220 days. Since only a few of the women had HLA typing available, the possibility that HLA type was acting as a confounder could not be ruled out. Nested within Costa Rica's Guanacaste HPV Natural History Study, an exploratory proof-of-principle case-control study compared TCR repertoires across cervical HPV16 outcomes. Cases and controls were matched on age within five years and on year of sample collection. Cases had a median age of 34 years and controls had a median age of 38, with no significant differences in baseline characteristics. The parent cohort enrolled about 10,000 women aged 18 or older in Guanacaste, Costa Rica, during about 1992 to 1994 and followed them for more than 6 years. Quality controls consisted of five blinded duplicates per group, for a total of roughly 60 samples made up of approximately 50 participants and roughly ten replicates.

Using the immunoSEQ assay, multiplex PCR amplified TCR beta CDR3 regions from an average of roughly 1,100 ng of genomic DNA per sample. To correct primer bias, the assay used a complete synthetic TCR repertoire to set an amplification baseline. The amplicons were sequenced on the Illumina platform. Per the original workflow: Error correction of the sequences involved clustering with frequency ratios plus a modified nearest-neighbor algorithm, after which the sequences were analyzed in the immunoSEQ Analyzer using IMGT gene definitions. At each rarefaction depth, TCR richness and evenness were averaged across 20 rarefaction repeats, and samples with fewer sequences than that depth were excluded. Wilcoxon rank sum tests with FDR correction were used to compare relative abundances of V, D and J genes between the groups. Blinded duplicates gave an intraclass correlation of more than 90% for TCR richness and an average of about 76% across around 70 gene segments. The immuneACCESS repertoire file appears here via TCRdb, limited to in-frame rearrangements. These files lack a portion of the clones; in checked studies, under half of the deficit traces to unresolved V genes, and the cause of the others is not known. V and J calls and clone size are as listed in that table; D and trimming were resolved from the DNA. The table for this sample lists about 30,000 clones. The top ten clonotypes cover around 7% of the sample.

Every participant had a single incident cervical HPV16 infection, and women with prevalent HPV16 infections were excluded. Cervical HPV DNA was detected by MY09/MY11 PCR and genotyped by dot-blot hybridization. Approximately 15 mL of heparinized blood was centrifuged, after which the buffy coat was aliquoted, frozen at -30 degrees C, and then stored at -80 degrees C. Genomic DNA was extracted from buffy coat specimens using QIAGEN kits. Broader findings and caveats from the paper: Across sequencing depths, CIN3+ cases showed significantly higher TCR repertoire richness than controls, but evenness did not differ between the groups. Cases were distinguished from controls with an estimated AUC of over 0.75 by random forest classifiers combining richness and V gene abundances. TRBV6-7 relative abundance was lower in cases than in controls (about 0.099% versus 0.16%; Bonferroni P = 0.0008). Because the number of T cells per sample was unknown, the richness differences could reflect varying T-cell content rather than repertoire biology. The cross-sectional design could not show whether associations preceded infection or resulted from it; effector/memory subsets and HPV-specific T cells were not isolated.

The CDR3 holds 16 amino acids from the cysteine to the phenylalanine. Shown are 39 bases from within the CDR3, in frame from base 1. Germline trimming amounts to 6 bases on V and 5 bases on J, with 10 as the count of junction bases outside the gene matches. What was sequenced was blood buffy coat. The V gene is TRBV12-3 or TRBV12-4 and the J gene is TRBJ2-3, with 11 bases in between that match TRBD2. The clonotype was recovered from a woman aged 18 to 75 with a cervical HPV16 infection that either progressed to CIN3+ or cleared (not recorded which). The CDR3 here reads CASSDRLAGWVDTQYF. CDR3 DNA, as far as it was read: TGTGCCAGCAGCGATCGACTAGCGGGATGGGTAGATACG.